One and the same sample provided the 10 T cell receptor beta chains below, sequenced in a study of shared clonotypes between healthy human individuals. This table comes from immunoSEQ multiplex PCR, and its TCRdb copy is limited to in-frame clones, with some not included. The profile shows 1.6 million or so clones, roughly 96% of them singletons. Material for sequencing was naive CD4+ T cells sorted from blood. Subset specified: CD45RA+ positively selected. The receptors shown here come from a man aged 25-45 years in good health.

The chain is built from TRBV11-1 and TRBJ2-3, with 10 positions matching TRBD1. CDR1 is SGHAT, CDR2 FQDESV, per germline (reference sequence). The CDR3 has 12 residues. V lost 8 bases to trimming and J lost 13 bases; unmatched junction nucleotides: 9. The CDR3 loop reads CASLGDRGREYF. In DNA, the CDR3 is TGTGCCAGCCTTGGGGACAGGGGTAGGGAGTATTTT. Full variable domain (missing parts from reference TRBV11-1 and TRBJ2-3): EAEVAQSPRYKITEKSQAVAFWCDPISGHATLYWYRQILGQGPELLVQFQDESVVDDSQLPKDRFSAERLKGVDSTLKIQPAELGDSAMYLCASLGDRGREYFGPGTRLTVL.

V gene TRBV29-1 combines with J gene TRBJ1-2; D not resolved. The CDR3 is 14 residues long. The germline V and J ends were trimmed by 4 bases and 4 bases, with 16 bases remaining between them. Germline V CDR1 and CDR2: SQVTM, ANQGSEA. CDR3 sequence (DNA): TGCAGCGTTGGGGATCGACGCGTATTCTATGGCTACACCTTC. Translating gives CSVGDRRVFYGYTF.

The rearrangement joins TRBV5-8 to TRBJ1-5, with unresolved D. V lost 4 bases and J 4 bases, leaving 9 bases between the germline ends. This CDR3 spans 13 amino acids. Per the germline V gene, CDR1 is SGHTS and CDR2 is YDEGEE. The CDR3 sequence: CASSLQGNQPQHF. CDR3 in DNA: TGTGCCAGCAGCCTACAAGGTAATCAGCCCCAGCATTTT.

Comments on this clone: The same CDR3 also results from other DNA sequences found in this sample. This chain connects TRBV28 to TRBJ2-7, with D possibly TRBD1 on 6 matching bases. Germline values: CDR1 MDHEN, CDR2 SYDVKM. V dropped 5 bases and J dropped 2 bases, with 10 bases sitting between them. The CDR3 runs 13 residues. The chain's CDR3 is CASSLGQTYEQYF. The CDR3 DNA reads TGTGCCAGCAGTCTGGGACAAACCTACGAGCAGTACTTC.

This chain connects TRBV7-9 to TRBJ1-4; possible D gene TRBD1, 6 bases. The V gene's germline CDR1 is SEHNR and CDR2 FQNEAQ (reference sequence). The CDR3 contains 15 residues. Trimming removed 5 bases at V and 4 bases at J, with 14 bases between. In DNA form, the CDR3 reads TGTGCCAGCAGCCCCCGGACAGACCTTAATGAAAAACTGTTTTTT. The encoded protein is CASSPRTDLNEKLFF.

The chain uses TRBV11-2 and TRBJ2-1, with TRBD1 matching over 12 bases. CDR1 is SGHAT and CDR2 is FQNNGV in the germline V gene. With V trimmed by 4 bases and J by 9 bases, 7 bases remained unmatched. The CDR3 loop spans 15 amino acids. The DNA of the CDR3 is TGTGCCAGCAGCTCCGGGACAGGGGGCGAAGTTGAGCAGTTCTTC. This sequence encodes CASSSGTGGEVEQFF.

The chain links TRBV28 to TRBJ2-3; 8 positions agree with TRBD1. The germline CDR1 and CDR2 sequences are MDHEN and SYDVKM. Trimming at V came to 5 bases and at J to 2 bases, leaving 6 bases not matched to a gene. This CDR3 is built from 15 residues. The CDR3 DNA is TGTGCCAGCAGTGCTCAGGGGGCCGTCACAGATACGCAGTATTTT. It specifies CASSAQGAVTDTQYF.

This clone was seen once. Here the CDR3 reads CASSPGLGPMPHQPQHF. In DNA, the CDR3 is TGCGCCAGCAGCCCGGGGTTGGGACCCATGCCCCATCAGCCCCAGCATTTT. The chain links TRBV5-1 to TRBJ1-5; weak D call: TRBD1 (5 bases). Germline CDR1 is SGHRS and CDR2 is YFSETQ. This CDR3 has 17 amino acids. Trimming left V 4 bases short and J 5 bases short, with 22 bases between.

The genes are TRBV6-6 and TRBJ2-2; D gene uncertain. Germline V gene sequence: CDR1 MNHNY, CDR2 SVGAGI (reference sequence). The V and J ends lost 0 bases and 5 bases respectively, with 4 bases between them. This CDR3 is 13 amino acids long. The CDR3 DNA follows: TGTGCCAGCAGTTACTCCCTAACCGGGGAGCTGTTTTTT. It encodes CASSYSLTGELFF.

This chain links TRBV5-8 with TRBJ2-7; no clear D gene. CDR3 length: 14 amino acids. The germline CDR1 and CDR2 sequences are SGHTS and YDEGEE. The V end was cut by 0 bases, the J end by 2 bases, with 9 bases between. CDR3 sequence reads: CASSLVLRAYEQYF. The DNA of the CDR3 is TGTGCCAGCAGCTTGGTTTTACGTGCCTACGAGCAGTACTTC.